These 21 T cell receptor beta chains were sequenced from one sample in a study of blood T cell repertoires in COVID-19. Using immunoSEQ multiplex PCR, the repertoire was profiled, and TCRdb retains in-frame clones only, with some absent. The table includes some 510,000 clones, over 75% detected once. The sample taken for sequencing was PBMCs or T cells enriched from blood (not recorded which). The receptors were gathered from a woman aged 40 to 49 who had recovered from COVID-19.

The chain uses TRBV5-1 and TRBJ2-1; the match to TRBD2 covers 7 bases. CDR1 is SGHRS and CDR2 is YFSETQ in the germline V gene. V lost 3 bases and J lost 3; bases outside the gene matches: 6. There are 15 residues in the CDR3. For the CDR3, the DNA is TGCGCCAGCAGCTCAAGCGGGACCGGCTACAATGAGCAGTTCTTC. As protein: CASSSSGTGYNEQFF.

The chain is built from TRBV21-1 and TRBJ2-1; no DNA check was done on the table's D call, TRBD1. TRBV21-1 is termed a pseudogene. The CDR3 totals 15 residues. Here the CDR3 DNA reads TGTGCCAGCAGCGAAGGACAGGGGGACTACAATGAGCAGTTCTTC. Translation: CASSEGQGDYNEQFF.

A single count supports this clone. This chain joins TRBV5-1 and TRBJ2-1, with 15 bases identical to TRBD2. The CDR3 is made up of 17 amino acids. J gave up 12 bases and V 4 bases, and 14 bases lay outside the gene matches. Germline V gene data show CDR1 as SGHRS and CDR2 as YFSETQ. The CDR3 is CASSPGSGTSGRSLQFF. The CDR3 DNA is TGCGCCAGCAGCCCGGGATCCGGGACTAGCGGGAGGTCCTTGCAGTTCTTC. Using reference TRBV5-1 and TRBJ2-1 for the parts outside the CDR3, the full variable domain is KAGVTQTPRYLIKTRGQQVTLSCSPISGHRSVSWYQQTPGQGLQFLFEYFSETQRNKGNFPGRFSGRQFSNSRSEMNVSTLELGDSALYLCASSPGSGTSGRSLQFFGPGTRLTVL.

As DNA, the CDR3 is TGTGCCAGTAAATTGACTAGCGGGAGCGGCGGGGAGCTGTTTTTT. Translating it yields CASKLTSGSGGELFF. The V and J genes are TRBV19 and TRBJ2-2; 12 bases agree with TRBD2. The CDR3 consists of 15 residues. The trim removed 7 bases at V and 7 bases at J, leaving 7 bases unmatched. Per the germline V gene, CDR1 is LNHDA and CDR2 is SQIVND (reference sequence).

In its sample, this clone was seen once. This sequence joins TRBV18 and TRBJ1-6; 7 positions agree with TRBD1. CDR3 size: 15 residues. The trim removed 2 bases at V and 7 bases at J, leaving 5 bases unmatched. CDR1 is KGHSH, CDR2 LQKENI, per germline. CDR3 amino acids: CASSPRDSLNSPLHF. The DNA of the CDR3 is TGTGCCAGCTCACCAAGGGACAGTTTGAATTCACCCCTCCACTTT.

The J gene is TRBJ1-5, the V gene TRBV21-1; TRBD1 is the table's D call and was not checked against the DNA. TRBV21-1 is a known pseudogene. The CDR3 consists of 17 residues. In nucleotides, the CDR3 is TGTGCCAGCAGCCAGCAGACAGGGAGAAATAGCAATCAGCCCCAGCATTTT. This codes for CASSQQTGRNSNQPQHF.

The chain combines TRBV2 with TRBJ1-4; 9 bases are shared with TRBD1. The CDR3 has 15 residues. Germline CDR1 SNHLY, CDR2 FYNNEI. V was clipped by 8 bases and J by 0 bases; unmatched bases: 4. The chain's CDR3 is CASAGQGATNEKLFF. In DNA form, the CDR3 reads TGTGCCAGCGCGGGACAGGGTGCAACTAATGAAAAACTGTTTTTT.

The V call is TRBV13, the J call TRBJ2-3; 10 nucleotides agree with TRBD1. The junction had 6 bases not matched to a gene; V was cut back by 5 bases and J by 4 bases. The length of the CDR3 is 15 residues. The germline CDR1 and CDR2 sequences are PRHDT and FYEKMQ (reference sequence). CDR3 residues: CASSPGTGVADTQYF. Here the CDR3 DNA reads TGTGCCAGCAGCCCCGGGACAGGGGTGGCAGATACGCAGTATTTT.

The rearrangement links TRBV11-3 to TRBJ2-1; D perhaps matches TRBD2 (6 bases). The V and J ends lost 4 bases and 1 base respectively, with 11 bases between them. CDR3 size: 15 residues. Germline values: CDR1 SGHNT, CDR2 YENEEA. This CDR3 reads CASSSGTPSYNEQFF. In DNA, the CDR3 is TGTGCCAGCAGCTCCGGGACTCCTTCCTACAATGAGCAGTTCTTC.

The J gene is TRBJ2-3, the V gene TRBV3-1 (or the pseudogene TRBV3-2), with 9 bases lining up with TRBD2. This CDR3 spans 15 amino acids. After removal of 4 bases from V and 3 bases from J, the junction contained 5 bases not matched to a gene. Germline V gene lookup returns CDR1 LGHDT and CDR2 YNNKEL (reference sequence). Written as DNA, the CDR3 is TGTGCCAGCAGCCTAGCGGGAGAGGGAACAGATACGCAGTATTTT. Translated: CASSLAGEGTDTQYF.

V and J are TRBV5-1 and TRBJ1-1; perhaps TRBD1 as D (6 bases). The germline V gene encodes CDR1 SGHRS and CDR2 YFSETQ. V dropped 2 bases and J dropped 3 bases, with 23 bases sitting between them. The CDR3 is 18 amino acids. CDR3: CASSFSIGGQIRDTEAFF. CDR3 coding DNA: TGCGCCAGCAGCTTTTCGATCGGGGGGCAAATAAGGGACACTGAAGCTTTCTTT.

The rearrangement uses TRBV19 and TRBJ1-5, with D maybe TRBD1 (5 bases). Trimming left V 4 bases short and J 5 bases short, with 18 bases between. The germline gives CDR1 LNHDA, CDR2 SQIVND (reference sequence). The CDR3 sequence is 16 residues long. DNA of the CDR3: TGTGCCAGTAGTAATCGACAGCTCCTATATGATCAGCCCCAGCATTTT. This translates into CASSNRQLLYDQPQHF.

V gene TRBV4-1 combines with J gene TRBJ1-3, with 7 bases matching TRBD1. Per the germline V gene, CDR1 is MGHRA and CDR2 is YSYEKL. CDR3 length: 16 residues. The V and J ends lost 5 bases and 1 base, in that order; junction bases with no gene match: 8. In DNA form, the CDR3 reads TGCGCCAGCAGCGAGAGGAAACAGGGGTCTGGAAACACCATATATTTT. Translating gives CASSERKQGSGNTIYF.

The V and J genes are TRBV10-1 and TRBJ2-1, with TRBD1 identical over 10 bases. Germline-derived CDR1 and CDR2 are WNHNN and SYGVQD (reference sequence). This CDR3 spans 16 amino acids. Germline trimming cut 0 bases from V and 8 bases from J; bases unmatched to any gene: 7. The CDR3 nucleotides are TGCGCCAGCAGTGAGTCGCCGGGACAGGGGCTCCATGAGCAGTTCTTC. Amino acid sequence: CASSESPGQGLHEQFF.

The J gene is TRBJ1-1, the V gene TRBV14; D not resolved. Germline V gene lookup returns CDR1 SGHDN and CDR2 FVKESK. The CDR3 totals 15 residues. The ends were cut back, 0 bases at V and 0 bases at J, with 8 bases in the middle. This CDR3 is CASSQEPTVNTEAFF. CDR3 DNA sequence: TGTGCCAGCAGCCAAGAGCCAACAGTGAACACTGAAGCTTTCTTT.

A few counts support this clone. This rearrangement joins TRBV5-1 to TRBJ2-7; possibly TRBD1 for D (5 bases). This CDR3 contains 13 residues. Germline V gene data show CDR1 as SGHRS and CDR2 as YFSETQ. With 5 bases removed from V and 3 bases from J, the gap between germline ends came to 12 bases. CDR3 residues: CASRGASFYEQYF. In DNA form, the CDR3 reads TGCGCCAGCAGAGGGGCCTCATTCTACGAGCAGTACTTC.

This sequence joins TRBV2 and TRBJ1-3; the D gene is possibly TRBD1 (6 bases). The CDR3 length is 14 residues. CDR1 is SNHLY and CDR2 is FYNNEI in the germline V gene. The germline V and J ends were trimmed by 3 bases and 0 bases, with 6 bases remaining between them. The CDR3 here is CASSEGHSGNTIYF. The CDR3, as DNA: TGTGCCAGCAGTGAGGGACACTCTGGAAACACCATATATTTT.

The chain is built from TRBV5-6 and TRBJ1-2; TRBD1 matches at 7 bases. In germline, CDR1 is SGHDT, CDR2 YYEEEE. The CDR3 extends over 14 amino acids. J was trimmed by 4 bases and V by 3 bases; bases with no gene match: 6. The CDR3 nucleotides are TGTGCCAGCAGCTATTCCACAGGGGCCTATGGCTACACCTTC. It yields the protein CASSYSTGAYGYTF.

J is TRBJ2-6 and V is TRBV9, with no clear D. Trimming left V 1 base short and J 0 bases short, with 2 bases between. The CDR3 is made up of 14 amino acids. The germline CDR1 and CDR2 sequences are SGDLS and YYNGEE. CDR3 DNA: TGTGCCAGCAGCGTACTCTCTGGGGCCAACGTCCTGACTTTC. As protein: CASSVLSGANVLTF.

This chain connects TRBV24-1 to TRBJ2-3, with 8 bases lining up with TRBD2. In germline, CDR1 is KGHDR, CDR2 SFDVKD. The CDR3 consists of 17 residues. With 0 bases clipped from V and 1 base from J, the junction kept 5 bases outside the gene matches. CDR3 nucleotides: TGTGCCACCAGTGATTTGGGACTAGCTGCCGGCACAGATACGCAGTATTTT. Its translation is CATSDLGLAAGTDTQYF.

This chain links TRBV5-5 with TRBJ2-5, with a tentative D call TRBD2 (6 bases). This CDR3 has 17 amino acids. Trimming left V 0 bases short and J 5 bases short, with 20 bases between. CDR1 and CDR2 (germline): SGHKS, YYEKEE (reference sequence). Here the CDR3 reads CASSLAGGAGWGETQYF. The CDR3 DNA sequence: TGTGCCAGCAGCTTGGCCGGAGGCGCGGGGTGGGGGGAGACCCAGTACTTC.